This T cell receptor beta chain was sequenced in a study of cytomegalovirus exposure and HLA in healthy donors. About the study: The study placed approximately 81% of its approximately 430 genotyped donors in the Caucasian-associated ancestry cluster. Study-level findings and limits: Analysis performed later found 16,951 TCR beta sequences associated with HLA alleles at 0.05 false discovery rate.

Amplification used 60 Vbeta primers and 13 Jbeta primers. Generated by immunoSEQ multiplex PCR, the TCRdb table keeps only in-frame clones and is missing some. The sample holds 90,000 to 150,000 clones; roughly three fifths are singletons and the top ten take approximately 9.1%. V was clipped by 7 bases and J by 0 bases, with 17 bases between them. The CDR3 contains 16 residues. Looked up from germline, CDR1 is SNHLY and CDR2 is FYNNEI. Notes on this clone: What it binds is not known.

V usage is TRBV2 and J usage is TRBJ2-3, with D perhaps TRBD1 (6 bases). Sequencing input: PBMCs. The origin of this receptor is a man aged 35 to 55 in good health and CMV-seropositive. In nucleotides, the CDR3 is TGTGCCAGCAAGGGCTGGACAGCGAGTAGCACAGATACGCAGTATTTT. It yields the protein CASKGWTASSTDTQYF. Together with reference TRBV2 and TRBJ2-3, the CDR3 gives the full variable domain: EPEVTQTPSHQVTQMGQEVILRCVPISNHLYFYWYRQILGQKVEFLVSFYNNEISEKSEIFDDQFSVERPDGSNFTLKIRSTKLEDSAMYFCASKGWTASSTDTQYFGPGTRLTVL.